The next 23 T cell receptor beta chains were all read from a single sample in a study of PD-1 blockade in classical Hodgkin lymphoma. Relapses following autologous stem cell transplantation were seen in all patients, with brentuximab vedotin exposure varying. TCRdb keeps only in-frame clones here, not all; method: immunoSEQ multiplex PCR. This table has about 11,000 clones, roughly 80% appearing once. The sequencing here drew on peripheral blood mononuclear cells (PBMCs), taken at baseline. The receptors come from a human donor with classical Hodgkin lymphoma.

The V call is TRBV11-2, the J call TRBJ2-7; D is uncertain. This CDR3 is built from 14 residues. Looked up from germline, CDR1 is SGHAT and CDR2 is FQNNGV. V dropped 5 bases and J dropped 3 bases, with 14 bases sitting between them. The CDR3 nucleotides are TGTGCCAGCAGCCAAGCCCGAATGCACTACGAGCAGTACTTC. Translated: CASSQARMHYEQYF.

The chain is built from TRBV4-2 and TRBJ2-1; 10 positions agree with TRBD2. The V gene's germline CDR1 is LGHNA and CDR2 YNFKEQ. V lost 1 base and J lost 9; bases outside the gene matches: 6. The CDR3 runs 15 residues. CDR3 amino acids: CASSQALAGEGEQFF. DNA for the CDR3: TGTGCCAGCAGCCAAGCCCTAGCGGGGGAGGGTGAGCAGTTCTTC.

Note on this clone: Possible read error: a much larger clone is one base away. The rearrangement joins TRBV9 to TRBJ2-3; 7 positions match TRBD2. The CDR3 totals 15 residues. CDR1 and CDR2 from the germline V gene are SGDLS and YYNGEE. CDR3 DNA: TGTGCCAGCAGCGTATCTAGCGGCTACACAGATATGCAGTATTTT. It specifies CASSVSSGYTDMQYF.

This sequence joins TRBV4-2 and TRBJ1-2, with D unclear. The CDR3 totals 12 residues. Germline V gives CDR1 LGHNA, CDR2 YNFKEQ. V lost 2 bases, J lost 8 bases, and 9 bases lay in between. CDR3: CASSQWGSGYTF. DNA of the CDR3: TGTGCCAGCAGCCAATGGGGATCGGGCTACACCTTC.

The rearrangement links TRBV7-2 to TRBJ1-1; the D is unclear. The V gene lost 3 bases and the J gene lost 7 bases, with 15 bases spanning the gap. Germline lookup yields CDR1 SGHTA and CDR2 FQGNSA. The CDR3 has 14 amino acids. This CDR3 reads CASSFTPVDGEAFF. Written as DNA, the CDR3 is TGTGCCAGCAGCTTTACTCCGGTTGACGGTGAAGCTTTCTTT.

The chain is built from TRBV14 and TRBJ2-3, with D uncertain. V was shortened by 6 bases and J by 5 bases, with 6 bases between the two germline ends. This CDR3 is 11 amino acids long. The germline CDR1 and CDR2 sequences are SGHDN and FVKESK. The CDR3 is CASRQLDTQYF. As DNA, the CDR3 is TGTGCCAGCAGACAGTTAGATACGCAGTATTTT.

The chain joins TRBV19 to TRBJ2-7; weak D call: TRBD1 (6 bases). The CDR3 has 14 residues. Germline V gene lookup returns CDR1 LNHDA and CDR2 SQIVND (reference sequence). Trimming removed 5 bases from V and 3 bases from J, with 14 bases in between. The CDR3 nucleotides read TGTGCCAGTAGTCCAGTACCGGACAGCTACGAGCAGTACTTC. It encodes CASSPVPDSYEQYF.

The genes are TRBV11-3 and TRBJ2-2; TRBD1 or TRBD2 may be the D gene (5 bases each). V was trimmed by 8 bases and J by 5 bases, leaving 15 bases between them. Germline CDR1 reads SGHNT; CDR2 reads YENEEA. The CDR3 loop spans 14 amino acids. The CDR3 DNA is TGTGCCAGCGCCGAGGGGCCCGAGACCGGGGAGCTGTTTTTT. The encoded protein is CASAEGPETGELFF. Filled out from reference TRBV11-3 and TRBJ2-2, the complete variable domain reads EAGVVQSPRYKIIEKKQPVAFWCNPISGHNTLYWYLQNLGQGPELLIRYENEEAVDDSQLPKDRFSAERLKGVDSTLKIQPAELGDSAVYLCASAEGPETGELFFGEGSRLTVL.

CDR3 DNA sequence: TGTGCCAGCAGCGTGACGGGACTAGTTGGCGGGGAGCTGTTTTTT. Translating gives CASSVTGLVGGELFF. The rearrangement uses TRBV9 and TRBJ2-2; 8 nucleotides align to TRBD2. The CDR3 length is 15 residues. Germline V gene data show CDR1 as SGDLS and CDR2 as YYNGEE. V dropped 2 bases and J dropped 7; count of bases not matched to a gene: 7.

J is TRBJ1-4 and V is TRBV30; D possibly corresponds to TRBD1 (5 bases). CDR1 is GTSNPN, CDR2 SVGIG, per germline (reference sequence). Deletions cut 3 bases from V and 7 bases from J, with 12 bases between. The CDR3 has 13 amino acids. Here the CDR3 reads CAWRGTGGEKLFF. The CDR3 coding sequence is TGTGCCTGGAGAGGGACGGGGGGTGAAAAACTGTTTTTT. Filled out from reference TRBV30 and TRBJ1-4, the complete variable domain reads SQTIHQWPATLVQPVGSPLSLECTVEGTSNPNLYWYRQAAGRGLQLLFYSVGIGQISSEVPQNLSASRPQDRQFILSSKKLLLSDSGFYLCAWRGTGGEKLFFGSGTQLSVL.

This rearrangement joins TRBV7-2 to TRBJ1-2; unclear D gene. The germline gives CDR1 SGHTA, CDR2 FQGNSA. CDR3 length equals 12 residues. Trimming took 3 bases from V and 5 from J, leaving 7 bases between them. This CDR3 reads CASSFSNYGYTF. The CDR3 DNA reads TGTGCCAGCAGCTTTTCGAATTATGGCTACACCTTC. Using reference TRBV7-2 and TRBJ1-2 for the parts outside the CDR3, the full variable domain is GAGVSQSPSNKVTEKGKDVELRCDPISGHTALYWYRQSLGQGLEFLIYFQGNSAPDKSGLPSDRFSAERTGGSVSTLTIQRTQQEDSAVYLCASSFSNYGYTFGSGTRLTVV.

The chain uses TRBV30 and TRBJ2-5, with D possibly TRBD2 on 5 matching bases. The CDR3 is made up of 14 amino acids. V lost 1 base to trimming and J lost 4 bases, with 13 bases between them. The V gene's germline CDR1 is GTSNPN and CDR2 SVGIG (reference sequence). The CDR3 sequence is CAWSAGLAGETQYF. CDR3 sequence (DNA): TGTGCCTGGAGTGCGGGCCTGGCGGGAGAGACCCAGTACTTC.

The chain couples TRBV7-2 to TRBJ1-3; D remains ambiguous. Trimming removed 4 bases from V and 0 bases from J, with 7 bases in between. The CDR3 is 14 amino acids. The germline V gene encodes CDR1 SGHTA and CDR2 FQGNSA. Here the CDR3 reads CASSSGPSGNTIYF. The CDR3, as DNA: TGTGCCAGCAGCTCCGGACCCTCTGGAAACACCATATATTTT.

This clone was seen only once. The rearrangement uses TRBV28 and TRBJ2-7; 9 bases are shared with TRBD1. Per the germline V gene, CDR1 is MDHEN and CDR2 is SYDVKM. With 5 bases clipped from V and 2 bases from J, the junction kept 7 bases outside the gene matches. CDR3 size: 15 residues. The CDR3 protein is CASSSGGTGTYEQYV. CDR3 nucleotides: TGTGCCAGCAGTAGTGGGGGGACAGGGACCTACGAGCAGTACGTC.

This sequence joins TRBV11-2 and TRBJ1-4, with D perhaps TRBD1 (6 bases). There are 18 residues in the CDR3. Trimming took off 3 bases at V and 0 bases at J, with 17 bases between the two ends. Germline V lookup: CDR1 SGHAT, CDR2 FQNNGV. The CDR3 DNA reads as TGTGCCAGCAGCTTCAGGGGTAGCGCCCTGACAACTAATGAAAAACTGTTTTTT. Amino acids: CASSFRGSALTTNEKLFF.

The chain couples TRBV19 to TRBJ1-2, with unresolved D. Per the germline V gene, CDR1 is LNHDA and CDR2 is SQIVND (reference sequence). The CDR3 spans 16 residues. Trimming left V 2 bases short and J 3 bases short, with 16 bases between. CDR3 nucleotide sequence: TGTGCCAGTAGTATAAGAGGAGACCCGCATGACTATGGCTACACCTTC. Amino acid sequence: CASSIRGDPHDYGYTF.

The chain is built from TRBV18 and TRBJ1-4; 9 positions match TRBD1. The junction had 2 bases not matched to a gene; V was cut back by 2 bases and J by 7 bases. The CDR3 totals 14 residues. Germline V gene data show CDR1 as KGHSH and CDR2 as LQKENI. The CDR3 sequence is CASSPGQGPEKLFF. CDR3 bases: TGTGCCAGCTCACCAGGACAGGGGCCTGAAAAACTGTTTTTT.

In nucleotides, the CDR3 is TGCGCCAGCAGCCCACGACGAGAGGGCCTCAATGAAAAACTGTTTTTT. Translating it yields CASSPRREGLNEKLFF. The V and J genes are TRBV4-1 and TRBJ1-4, with D hard to call. CDR3 size: 16 residues. The V gene lost 4 bases and the J gene lost 5 bases, with 17 bases spanning the gap. From germline, CDR1 is MGHRA and CDR2 YSYEKL.

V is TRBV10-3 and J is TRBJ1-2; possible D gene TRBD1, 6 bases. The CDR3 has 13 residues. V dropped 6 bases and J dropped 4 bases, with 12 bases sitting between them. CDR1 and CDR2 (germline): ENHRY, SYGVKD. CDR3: CAISLQGIYGYTF. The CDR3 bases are TGTGCCATCAGCCTTCAGGGGATCTATGGCTACACCTTC.

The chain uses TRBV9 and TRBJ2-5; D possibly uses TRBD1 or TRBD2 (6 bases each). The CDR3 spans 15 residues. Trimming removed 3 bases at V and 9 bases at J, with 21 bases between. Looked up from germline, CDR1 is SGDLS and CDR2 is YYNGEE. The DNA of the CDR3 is TGTGCCAGCAGCGCGGGCGGGGACAAGACACTCCCCCAGTACTTC. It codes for CASSAGGDKTLPQYF.

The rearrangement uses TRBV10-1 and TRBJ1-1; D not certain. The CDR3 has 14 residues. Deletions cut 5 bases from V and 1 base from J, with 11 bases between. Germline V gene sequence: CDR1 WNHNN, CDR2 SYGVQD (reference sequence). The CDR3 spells CASSWQESNTEAFF. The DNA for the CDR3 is TGCGCCAGCAGTTGGCAGGAATCGAACACTGAAGCTTTCTTT.

For the CDR3, the DNA is TGTGCCAGCAGCTTGAGGGGAGGAGCCCATTACGAGCAGTACTTC. This gives the protein CASSLRGGAHYEQYF. The genes are TRBV5-6 and TRBJ2-7, with TRBD2 as a possible D gene (6 bases). The CDR3 contains 15 residues. Germline loops: CDR1 SGHDT, CDR2 YYEEEE. V lost 1 base to trimming and J lost 4 bases, with 15 bases between them.

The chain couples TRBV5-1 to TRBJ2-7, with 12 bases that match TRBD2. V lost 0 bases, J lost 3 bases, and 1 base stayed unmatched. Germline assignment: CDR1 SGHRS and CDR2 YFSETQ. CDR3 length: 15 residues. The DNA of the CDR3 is TGCGCCAGCAGCTTGGGACTAGCGGGGGACTACGAGCAGTACTTC. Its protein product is CASSLGLAGDYEQYF.